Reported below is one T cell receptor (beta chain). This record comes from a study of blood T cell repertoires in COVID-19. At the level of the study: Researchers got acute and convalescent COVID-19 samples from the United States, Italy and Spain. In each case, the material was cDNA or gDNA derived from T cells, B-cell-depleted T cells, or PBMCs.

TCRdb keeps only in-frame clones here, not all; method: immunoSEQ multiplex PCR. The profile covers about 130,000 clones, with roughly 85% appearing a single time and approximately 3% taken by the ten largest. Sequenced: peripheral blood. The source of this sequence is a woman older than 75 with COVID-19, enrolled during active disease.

CDR3 nucleotide sequence: TGTGCCAGCAGCAGGGGGACAGGGAGTCTCACAGATACGCAGTATTTT. Its translation: CASSRGTGSLTDTQYF. This chain joins TRBV5-6 and TRBJ2-3, with 9 positions matching TRBD1. V was pared by 4 bases and J by 2 bases, with 8 bases of the junction left unmatched. The germline V gene has CDR1 SGHDT and CDR2 YYEEEE. The CDR3 runs 16 residues.